Following are 28 T cell receptor beta chains from one sample sequenced in a study of T cell responses to AZD1222 COVID-19 vaccine. Here immunoSEQ multiplex PCR was the method, and the copy in TCRdb shows in-frame clones only, minus some. Here the sample spans 70,000 to 85,000 clones, about four fifths being singletons. This material consisted of peripheral blood, taken 28 days after the second AZD1222 dose. The source is an adult who received the AZD1222 COVID-19 vaccine.

V usage is TRBV28 and J usage is TRBJ1-5; D ambiguous. There are 14 residues in the CDR3. Germline-derived CDR1 and CDR2 are MDHEN and SYDVKM. Trimming stripped 9 bases from V and 0 bases from J, with 12 bases between. CDR3 nucleotides: TGTGCCAGTGGGCAGAGTTATAGCAATCAGCCCCAGCATTTT. It codes for CASGQSYSNQPQHF.

The chain combines TRBV6-2 or TRBV6-3 with TRBJ1-2, with D maybe TRBD1 (5 bases). The germline V gene encodes CDR1 MNHEY and CDR2 SVGEGT. This CDR3 has 17 residues. Trimming stripped 4 bases from V and 0 bases from J, with 18 bases between. CDR3 nucleotides: TGTGCCAGCAGTTTCACCGGGACGGTGGACTCTAACTATGGCTACACCTTC. This translates into CASSFTGTVDSNYGYTF.

The CDR3 coding sequence is TGTGCCAGCTCCCCTGGCAGGGGTAGTCAGCCCCAGCATTTT. Amino acids: CASSPGRGSQPQHF. The V and J genes are TRBV27 and TRBJ1-5, with D possibly matching TRBD1 (6 bases). The CDR3 has 14 residues. CDR1 and CDR2 (germline): MNHEY, SMNVEV (reference sequence). With 8 bases removed from V and 6 bases from J, the gap between germline ends came to 17 bases.

The chain is built from TRBV28 and TRBJ2-7; the D gene is possibly TRBD1 (5 bases). The V end lost 6 bases, the J end lost 0 bases, and 18 bases lay between the germline ends. This CDR3 is built from 16 residues. Germline lookup yields CDR1 MDHEN and CDR2 SYDVKM. CDR3 region: CASSPRQITYSYEQYF. The CDR3 DNA sequence: TGTGCCAGCAGCCCTCGACAGATAACTTACTCCTACGAGCAGTACTTC.

Here the CDR3 reads CASSQERAATNEKLFF. The CDR3 region has the DNA TGTGCCAGCAGCCAAGAGAGGGCAGCAACTAATGAAAAACTGTTTTTT. The V gene is TRBV4-2, the J gene TRBJ1-4; D remains unclear. In germline, CDR1 is LGHNA, CDR2 YNFKEQ. The ends were cut back, 0 bases at V and 0 bases at J, with 8 bases in the middle. The CDR3 runs 16 residues.

This chain links TRBV2 with TRBJ1-5; D is possibly TRBD1 (5 bases). CDR1 and CDR2 from the germline V gene are SNHLY and FYNNEI. The V end lost 6 bases, the J end lost 7 bases, and 16 bases lay between the germline ends. The CDR3 extends over 14 amino acids. CDR3 sequence (DNA): TGTGCCAGCAGCCCCGCCCAGGGTGGACAGCCCCAGCATTTT. It encodes CASSPAQGGQPQHF.

This clone is a singleton in its sample. This chain uses TRBV4-2 with TRBJ2-1; tentative D call: TRBD2 (5 bases). The CDR3 length is 18 residues. Germline V lookup: CDR1 LGHNA, CDR2 YNFKEQ. The V gene lost 0 bases and the J gene lost 2 bases, with 17 bases spanning the gap. CDR3 residues: CASSQDGRTDGTYNEQFF. CDR3 in DNA: TGTGCCAGCAGCCAAGACGGACGAACGGACGGGACCTACAATGAGCAGTTCTTC.

V and J are TRBV28 and TRBJ2-7, with D perhaps assigned TRBD1 or TRBD2 (5 bases each). Trimming shortened V by 6 bases and J by 5 bases, and 17 bases separated the two germline ends. Germline CDR1 reads MDHEN; CDR2 reads SYDVKM. The CDR3 extends over 14 amino acids. CDR3 sequence (DNA): TGTGCCAGCAGCCCAGGGCTAGCACGGAACGAGCAGTACTTC. Its translation is CASSPGLARNEQYF.

The gene calls are TRBV11-2 and TRBJ1-6; D might be TRBD1 (5 bases). Trimming pared 4 bases from V and 6 bases from J, leaving 7 bases between. This CDR3 spans 13 amino acids. Germline V CDR1 and CDR2: SGHAT, FQNNGV. CDR3: CASSSQGNSPLHF. In DNA form, the CDR3 reads TGTGCCAGCAGCTCGCAGGGTAATTCACCCCTCCACTTT.

Written as DNA, the CDR3 is TGTGCCAGCAGCAAACAGGGAACCAGCGGGCAGCCCCAGCATTTT. This codes for CASSKQGTSGQPQHF. The V gene is TRBV6-5, the J gene TRBJ1-5; D may be TRBD1 (6 bases). Trimming took off 6 bases at V and 7 bases at J, with 19 bases between the two ends. The CDR3 runs to 15 residues. Germline values: CDR1 MNHEY, CDR2 SVGAGI.

The chain joins TRBV12-3 or TRBV12-4 to TRBJ2-3; 9 nucleotides align to TRBD2. The junction had 7 bases not matched to a gene; V was cut back by 7 bases and J by 8 bases. The CDR3 is made up of 13 amino acids. CDR3 sequence reads: CASTPSGMGTQYF. CDR3 DNA: TGTGCCAGCACTCCTAGCGGGATGGGTACGCAGTATTTT.

The chain recombines TRBV4-3 with TRBJ2-3, with 8 bases aligning to TRBD2. V shed 0 bases, J shed 1 base, and the junction held 3 bases outside the gene matches. The CDR3 runs 16 residues. Germline CDR1 LGHNA, CDR2 YSLEER. In DNA, the CDR3 is TGCGCCAGCAGCCAAGATCTGCGGGAGGGCACAGATACGCAGTATTTT. It encodes CASSQDLREGTDTQYF.

This clone was seen only once. The V and J genes are TRBV5-1 and TRBJ1-5; 7 bases line up with TRBD1. The V and J ends lost 4 bases and 2 bases, in that order; junction bases with no gene match: 9. This CDR3 is built from 16 residues. Germline V gives CDR1 SGHRS, CDR2 YFSETQ. The chain's CDR3 is CASSTGGGDGNQPQHF. Here the CDR3 DNA reads TGCGCCAGCAGCACGGGAGGGGGCGACGGCAATCAGCCCCAGCATTTT.

The chain uses TRBV12-5 and TRBJ1-2, with 7 bases aligning to TRBD1. Per germline, CDR1 LGHNT and CDR2 FRNRAP. CDR3 length: 17 residues. J was trimmed by 0 bases and V by 2 bases; bases with no gene match: 9. Here the CDR3 reads CASGLWTGWRTNYGYTF. The CDR3 DNA is TGTGCTAGTGGTTTGTGGACAGGTTGGAGAACTAACTATGGCTACACCTTC.

The chain is built from TRBV4-1 and TRBJ1-2, with D possibly being TRBD1 (6 bases). Trimming removed 3 bases at V and 7 bases at J, with 15 bases between. The CDR3 runs 14 residues. CDR1 is MGHRA and CDR2 is YSYEKL in the germline V gene. CDR3 DNA: TGCGCCAGCAGCCAGGCTTGGGGGGCGAGTGGCTACACCTTC. Encoded protein: CASSQAWGASGYTF.

The rearrangement uses TRBV4-3 and TRBJ2-7, with 13 bases lining up with TRBD2. Trimming took 0 bases from V and 7 from J; bases not matched to a gene: 6. The germline V gene has CDR1 LGHNA and CDR2 YSLEER. This CDR3 has 16 residues. The DNA for the CDR3 is TGCGCCAGCAGCCAAGATCCATCGGGACTAGCGGGAGAGCAGTACTTC. The encoded protein is CASSQDPSGLAGEQYF.

The rearrangement uses TRBV6-5 and TRBJ2-5; D remains ambiguous. Per the germline V gene, CDR1 is MNHEY and CDR2 is SVGAGI. V lost 2 bases, J lost 6 bases, and 7 bases lay in between. The CDR3 sequence is 12 residues long. Written as DNA, the CDR3 is TGTGCCAGCAGTTACGGTGGGCAGACCCAGTACTTC. Its translation: CASSYGGQTQYF.

This clone was detected only a few times. Other DNA sequences in this specimen translate into the identical CDR3. V and J are TRBV7-2 and TRBJ1-6, with a tentative D call TRBD1 (5 bases). The CDR3 has 14 residues. Germline V gene data show CDR1 as SGHTA and CDR2 as FQGNSA. Trimming took off 0 bases at V and 7 bases at J, with 7 bases between the two ends. CDR3 sequence (DNA): TGTGCCAGCAGCTTAGCCAGGGACAATTCACCCCTCCACTTT. Its translation: CASSLARDNSPLHF.

J is TRBJ1-2 and V is TRBV5-4; no clear D gene. The CDR3 has 15 amino acids. Trimming stripped 1 base from V and 5 bases from J, with 15 bases between. Germline loops: CDR1 SGHNT, CDR2 YYREEE (reference sequence). Here the CDR3 reads CASSLKSEGWYGYTF. In DNA form, the CDR3 reads TGTGCCAGCAGCTTGAAGTCGGAGGGTTGGTATGGCTACACCTTC. Full variable domain (outside the CDR3, taken from reference TRBV5-4 and TRBJ1-2): ETGVTQSPTHLIKTRGQQVTLRCSSQSGHNTVSWYQQALGQGPQFIFQYYREEENGRGNFPPRFSGLQFPNYSSELNVNALELDDSALYLCASSLKSEGWYGYTFGSGTRLTVV.

The J gene is TRBJ2-5, the V gene TRBV4-1; the match to TRBD2 covers 16 bases. CDR1 is MGHRA and CDR2 is YSYEKL in the germline V gene. V lost 0 bases, J lost 2 bases, and 6 bases stayed unmatched. The CDR3 contains 19 residues. The CDR3 region has the DNA TGCGCCAGCAGCCAAGATTCGGGACTAGCGGGAGGGGGTCAAGAGACCCAGTACTTC. It translates to CASSQDSGLAGGGQETQYF.

The chain employs TRBV7-2 and TRBJ1-6; possible D gene TRBD1, 6 bases. V was pared by 5 bases and J by 7 bases, with 18 bases between. Germline V CDR1 and CDR2: SGHTA, FQGNSA. The CDR3 spans 16 residues. The CDR3 bases are TGTGCCAGCAGCCCTAATGGGGGCAGGGAGAATTCACCCCTCCACTTT. Residues: CASSPNGGRENSPLHF.

In this sample, this clone turned up once. J is TRBJ1-4 and V is TRBV28; TRBD1 aligns across 8 bases. Germline V gene lookup returns CDR1 MDHEN and CDR2 SYDVKM. This CDR3 region has 14 residues. The V segment lost 3 bases and the J segment 6 bases; nucleotides outside the gene matches: 3. The CDR3: CASSLSGGDEKLFF. The CDR3 nucleotides read TGTGCCAGCAGTTTGTCAGGGGGCGATGAAAAACTGTTTTTT.

The chain is built from TRBV7-2 and TRBJ2-7, with D tentatively TRBD1 or TRBD2 (5 bases each). CDR1 SGHTA and CDR2 FQGNSA come from the germline V gene. CDR3 length equals 15 residues. V dropped 6 bases and J dropped 3 bases, with 18 bases sitting between them. CDR3 residues: CASSSTRDGIYEQYF. The CDR3 nucleotides are TGTGCCAGCAGTTCGACCCGGGACGGAATCTACGAGCAGTACTTC.

J is TRBJ2-7 and V is TRBV6-5, with TRBD2 identical over 10 bases. The V gene end was trimmed by 8 bases and the J gene end by 3 bases; junction bases not matched to a gene: 10. CDR3 length equals 15 residues. CDR1 is MNHEY and CDR2 is SVGAGI in the germline V gene. The CDR3 region is CASGELAGAYYEQYF. For the CDR3, the DNA is TGTGCCAGCGGGGAGCTAGCGGGAGCGTACTACGAGCAGTACTTC.

This clone is medium-sized in the sample. The chain uses TRBV18 and TRBJ2-2; 7 positions agree with TRBD2. V lost 2 bases and J lost 5; bases outside the gene matches: 5. The CDR3 loop spans 15 amino acids. Per the germline V gene, CDR1 is KGHSH and CDR2 is LQKENI. The CDR3 loop reads CASSPGRGATGELFF. CDR3 nucleotides: TGTGCCAGCTCACCAGGGAGGGGTGCGACCGGGGAGCTGTTTTTT.

The chain joins TRBV18 to TRBJ1-2; D gene uncertain. Germline CDR1 and CDR2: KGHSH and LQKENI. The CDR3 has 14 residues. The V gene lost 3 bases and the J gene lost 7 bases, with 15 bases spanning the gap. Written as DNA, the CDR3 is TGTGCCAGCTCACCCGTCAACGGCCAGGCTGGCTACACCTTC. Encoded protein: CASSPVNGQAGYTF.

V is TRBV20-1 and J is TRBJ2-7; D possibly corresponds to TRBD2 (5 bases). The CDR3 consists of 10 residues. The V end was cut by 3 bases, the J end by 5 bases, with 5 bases between. Per germline, CDR1 DFQATT and CDR2 SNEGSKA (reference sequence). In nucleotides, the CDR3 is TGCAGTGCTAGGGGAGACGAGCAGTACTTC. Its translation: CSARGDEQYF.

This clone was counted only a few times. The chain carries TRBV3-1 (or the pseudogene TRBV3-2) and TRBJ1-2; possible D gene TRBD1, 6 bases. V was cut by 2 bases and J by 8 bases, with 15 bases left in between. The CDR3 covers 14 residues. Germline loops: CDR1 LGHDT, CDR2 YNNKEL (reference sequence). CDR3 loop: CASSQRRDIFGYTF. Written as DNA, the CDR3 is TGTGCCAGCAGCCAACGGAGGGACATTTTCGGCTACACCTTC.